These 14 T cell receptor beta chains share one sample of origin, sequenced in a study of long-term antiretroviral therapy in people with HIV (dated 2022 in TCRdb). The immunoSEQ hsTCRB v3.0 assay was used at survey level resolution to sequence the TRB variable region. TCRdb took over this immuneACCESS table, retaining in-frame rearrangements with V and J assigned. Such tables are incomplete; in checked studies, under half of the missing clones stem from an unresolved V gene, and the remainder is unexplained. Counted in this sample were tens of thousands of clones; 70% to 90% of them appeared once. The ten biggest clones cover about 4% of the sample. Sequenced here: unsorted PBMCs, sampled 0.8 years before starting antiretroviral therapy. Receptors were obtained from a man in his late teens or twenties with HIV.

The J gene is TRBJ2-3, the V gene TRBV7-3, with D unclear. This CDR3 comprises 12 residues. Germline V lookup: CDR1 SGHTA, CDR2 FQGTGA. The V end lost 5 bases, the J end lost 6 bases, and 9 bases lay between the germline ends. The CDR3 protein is CASSNSPDTQYF. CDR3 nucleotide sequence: TGTGCCAGCAGCAACTCCCCGGATACGCAGTATTTT. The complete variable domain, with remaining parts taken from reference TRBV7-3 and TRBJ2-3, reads GAGVSQTPSNKVTEKGKYVELRCDPISGHTALYWYRQSLGQGPEFLIYFQGTGAADDSGLPNDRFFAVRPEGSVSTLKIQRTERGDSAVYLCASSNSPDTQYFGPGTRLTVL.

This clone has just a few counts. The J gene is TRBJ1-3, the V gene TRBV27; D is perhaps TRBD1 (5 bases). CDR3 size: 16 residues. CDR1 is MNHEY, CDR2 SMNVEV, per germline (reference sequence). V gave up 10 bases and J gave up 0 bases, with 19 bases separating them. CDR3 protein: CATAPQGWTSGNTIYF. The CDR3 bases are TGTGCCACCGCCCCCCAGGGATGGACCTCTGGAAACACCATATATTTT.

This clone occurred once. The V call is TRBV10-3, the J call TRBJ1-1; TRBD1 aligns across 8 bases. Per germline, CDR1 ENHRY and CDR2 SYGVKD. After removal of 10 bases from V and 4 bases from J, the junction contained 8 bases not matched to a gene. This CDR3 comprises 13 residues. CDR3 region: CATAQGAGTEAFF. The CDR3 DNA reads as TGTGCCACCGCCCAGGGGGCTGGCACTGAAGCTTTCTTT.

CDR3 residues: CSATDRLGTEAFF. The CDR3 nucleotides read TGCAGCGCCACGGACAGGTTGGGCACTGAAGCTTTCTTT. The J gene is TRBJ1-1, the V gene TRBV29-1; TRBD1 agrees at 7 bases. Germline CDR1 and CDR2: SQVTM and ANQGSEA. The CDR3 extends over 13 amino acids. The trim removed 7 bases at V and 4 bases at J, leaving 9 bases unmatched.

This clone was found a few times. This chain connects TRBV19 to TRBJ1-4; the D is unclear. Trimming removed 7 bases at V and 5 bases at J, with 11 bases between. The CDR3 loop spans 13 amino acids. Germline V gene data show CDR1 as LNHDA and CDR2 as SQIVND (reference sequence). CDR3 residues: CASTPTTNEKLFF. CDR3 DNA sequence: TGTGCCAGTACCCCAACGACGAATGAAAAACTGTTTTTT.

In DNA form, the CDR3 reads TGTGCCAGGACAGGGAACACTGAAGCTTTCTTT. It encodes CARTGNTEAFF. This sequence joins TRBV2 and TRBJ1-1, with a weak D call TRBD1 (6 bases). The CDR3 is made up of 11 amino acids. Germline V gene data show CDR1 as SNHLY and CDR2 as FYNNEI. V was cut by 9 bases and J by 1 base, with 6 bases left in between.

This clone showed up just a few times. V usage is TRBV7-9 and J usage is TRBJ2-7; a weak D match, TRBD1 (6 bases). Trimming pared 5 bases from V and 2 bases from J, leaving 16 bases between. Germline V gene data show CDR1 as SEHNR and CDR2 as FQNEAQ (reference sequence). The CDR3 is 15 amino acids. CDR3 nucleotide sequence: TGTGCCAGCAGCCTTGTGTCCCAGGGGCCCTACGAGCAGTACTTC. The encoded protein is CASSLVSQGPYEQYF.

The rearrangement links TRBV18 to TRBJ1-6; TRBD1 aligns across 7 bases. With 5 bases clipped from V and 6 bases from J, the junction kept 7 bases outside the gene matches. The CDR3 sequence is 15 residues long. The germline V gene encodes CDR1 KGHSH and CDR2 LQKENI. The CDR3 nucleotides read TGTGCCAGCTCAAACGGACAGGCGGGTAATTCACCCCTCCACTTT. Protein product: CASSNGQAGNSPLHF.

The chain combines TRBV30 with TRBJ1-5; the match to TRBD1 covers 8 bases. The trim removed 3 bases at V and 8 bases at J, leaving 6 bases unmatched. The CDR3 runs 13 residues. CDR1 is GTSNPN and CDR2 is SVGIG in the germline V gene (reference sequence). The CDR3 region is CAWSQDRVEPQHF. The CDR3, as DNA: TGTGCCTGGAGCCAGGACAGGGTAGAGCCCCAGCATTTT.

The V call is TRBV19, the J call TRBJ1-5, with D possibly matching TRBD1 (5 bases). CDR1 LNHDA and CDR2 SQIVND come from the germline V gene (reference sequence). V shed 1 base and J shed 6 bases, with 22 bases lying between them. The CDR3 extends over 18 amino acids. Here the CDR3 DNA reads TGTGCCAGTAGTATAGGGCCCGGGTCTGGTGTTGGGGGTCAGCCCCAGCATTTT. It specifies CASSIGPGSGVGGQPQHF.

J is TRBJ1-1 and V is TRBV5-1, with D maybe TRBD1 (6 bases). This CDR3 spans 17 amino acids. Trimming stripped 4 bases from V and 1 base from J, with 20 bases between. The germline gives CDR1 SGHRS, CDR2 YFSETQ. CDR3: CASSRGAGGVGNTEAFF. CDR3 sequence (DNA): TGCGCCAGCAGCAGGGGGGCTGGGGGTGTAGGGAACACTGAAGCTTTCTTT.

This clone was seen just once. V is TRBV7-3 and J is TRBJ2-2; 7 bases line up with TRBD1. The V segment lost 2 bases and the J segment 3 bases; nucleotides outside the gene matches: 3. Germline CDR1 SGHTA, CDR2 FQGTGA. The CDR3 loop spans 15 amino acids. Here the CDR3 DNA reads TGTGCCAGCAGCTTAGGGGACAGAGACACCGGGGAGCTGTTTTTT. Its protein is CASSLGDRDTGELFF. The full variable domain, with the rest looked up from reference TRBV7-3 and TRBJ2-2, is GAGVSQTPSNKVTEKGKYVELRCDPISGHTALYWYRQSLGQGPEFLIYFQGTGAADDSGLPNDRFFAVRPEGSVSTLKIQRTERGDSAVYLCASSLGDRDTGELFFGEGSRLTVL.

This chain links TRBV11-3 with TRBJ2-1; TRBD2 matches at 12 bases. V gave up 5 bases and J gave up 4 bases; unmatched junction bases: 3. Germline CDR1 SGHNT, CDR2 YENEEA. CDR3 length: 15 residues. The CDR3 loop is CASSPGLAGYNEQFF. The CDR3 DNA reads TGTGCCAGCAGCCCCGGACTAGCGGGGTACAATGAGCAGTTCTTC. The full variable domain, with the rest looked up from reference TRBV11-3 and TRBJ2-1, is EAGVVQSPRYKIIEKKQPVAFWCNPISGHNTLYWYLQNLGQGPELLIRYENEEAVDDSQLPKDRFSAERLKGVDSTLKIQPAELGDSAVYLCASSPGLAGYNEQFFGPGTRLTVL.

In nucleotides, the CDR3 is TGTGCCAGCAGTTATAGGGGACTAGCCGATACGCAGTATTTT. Amino acid sequence: CASSYRGLADTQYF. The chain employs TRBV6-5 and TRBJ2-3, with 9 nucleotides matching TRBD2. Germline lookup yields CDR1 MNHEY and CDR2 SVGAGI. The J segment lost 6 bases and the V segment lost 3 bases, leaving 4 bases of the junction unmatched. The CDR3 contains 14 residues.